The entry below describes one TCR beta chain. Profiling relied on immunoSEQ multiplex PCR, and the TCRdb table lists in-frame clones only, not all of them. The table includes about 200,000 clones, around 84% detected once. The data derive from a study of blood T cell repertoires in COVID-19. V was clipped by 8 bases and J by 2 bases; unmatched bases: 4. Per germline, CDR1 LNHDA and CDR2 SQIVND (reference sequence). The CDR3 sequence is 14 residues long. This chain uses TRBV19 with TRBJ1-5, with 9 bases matching TRBD1. The sample was PBMCs or T cells enriched from blood (not recorded which). The TCR was taken from a man aged 40-49 years who had recovered from COVID-19. The DNA for the CDR3 is TGTGCCAGTGCCTGGACAGGGGGCAATCAGCCCCAGCATTTT. Amino acid sequence: CASAWTGGNQPQHF.